This note documents a single T cell receptor (beta chain) sequence. The sample is drawn from a study of CD4+ T cells in melanoma. This table comes from immunoSEQ multiplex PCR, and its TCRdb copy is limited to in-frame clones, with some not included. The sample lists some 13,000 clones; roughly 80% were seen once. Source material: cells from a culture (not recorded whether cultured in vitro). The sequence came from a human donor with melanoma.

As DNA, the CDR3 is TGTGCCAGCAGCGCTGGGGGGTCGGTGGAAAAACTGTTTTTT. This codes for CASSAGGSVEKLFF. The gene calls are TRBV7-2 and TRBJ1-4, with D perhaps TRBD1 (5 bases). Germline V lookup: CDR1 SGHTA, CDR2 FQGNSA. This CDR3 comprises 14 residues. V lost 5 bases, J lost 8 bases, and 15 bases lay in between.